The rows below give T cell receptor beta chains drawn from one sample of a study of T cell changes during pregnancy in multiple sclerosis. TCRdb keeps only in-frame clones here, not all; method: immunoSEQ multiplex PCR. Of around 40,000 clones listed, about 90% are singletons. Specimen: CD4+ T cells from peripheral blood mononuclear cells, collected in the third trimester of pregnancy. The origin of the receptors is a female donor with multiple sclerosis, enrolled in a pregnancy study. Both conserved end residues are part of each CDR3. The D gene is left open where the match is weak. Clone size, where shown, is once, few, many, or a class for clones that have expanded.

TRBD1,TRBJ2-7,TRBV28,-,CASRRTGVEQYF,TGTGCCAGCAGAAGGACAGGCGTCGAGCAGTACTTC
-,TRBJ2-5,TRBV5-4,-,CASSSASKRVGETQYF,TGTGCCAGCAGCTCGGCTAGCAAGAGGGTCGGGGAGACCCAGTACTTC
-,TRBJ1-2,TRBV25-1,-,CASSEVQGPYTF,TGTGCCAGCAGTGAAGTCCAGGGCCCGTACACCTTC
-,TRBJ2-1,TRBV7-2,-,CASSRDTYNEQFF,TGTGCCAGCAGTAGGGACACCTACAATGAGCAGTTCTTC
TRBD2,TRBJ2-3,TRBV28,-,CASSLRQGGSDTQYF,TGTGCCAGCAGTTTACGGCAGGGAGGGTCAGATACGCAGTATTTT
TRBD2,TRBJ2-1,TRBV10-1,once,CASSPRLAADNEQFF,TGCGCCAGCAGCCCCCGACTAGCCGCAGACAATGAGCAGTTCTTC
TRBD1,TRBJ2-7,TRBV4-1,-,CASSRGQGSYEQYF,TGCGCCAGCAGCCGAGGACAGGGGTCCTACGAGCAGTACTTC
-,TRBJ2-7,TRBV5-1,-,CASSLSGRGKNEQYF,TGCGCCAGCAGCTTGTCGGGTCGGGGGAAAAACGAGCAGTACTTC
-,TRBJ2-1,TRBV30,-,CAWSVEWNEQFF,TGTGCCTGGAGTGTAGAGTGGAATGAGCAGTTCTTC
TRBD1,TRBJ2-7,TRBV28,-,CASSSGTGGILEYF,TGTGCCAGCAGTTCCGGGACAGGGGGCATCTTGGAGTACTTC
TRBD2,TRBJ2-5,TRBV10-3,few,CAISEGTSGKTGERETQYF,TGTGCCATCAGTGAGGGGACTAGCGGGAAAACTGGAGAGCGGGAGACCCAGTACTTC
TRBD2,TRBJ2-1,TRBV2,-,CASSGTSGREQFF,TGTGCCAGCAGTGGGACTAGTGGGCGTGAGCAGTTCTTC
-,TRBJ2-1,TRBV11-3,-,CASSYNDFEQFF,TGTGCCAGCAGCTATAATGACTTTGAGCAGTTCTTC
-,TRBJ2-2,TRBV28,-,CASISTVNTGELFF,TGTGCCAGCATTTCAACGGTGAACACCGGGGAGCTGTTTTTT
-,TRBJ2-3,TRBV6-1,-,CASSYYLSTDTQYF,TGTGCCAGCAGCTACTACCTTAGCACGGATACGCAGTATTTT
TRBD1,TRBJ1-4,TRBV30,once,CAWSNRFTQGDEKLFF,TGTGCCTGGAGTAACCGCTTCACACAGGGGGATGAAAAACTGTTTTTT
-,TRBJ1-2,TRBV4-3,-,CASSQDWKGLPYGYTF,TGCGCCAGCAGCCAAGATTGGAAGGGGCTTCCTTATGGCTACACCTTC
-,TRBJ2-6,TRBV19,-,CASIGWASGANVLTF,TGTGCCAGTATCGGCTGGGCCTCTGGGGCCAACGTCCTGACTTTC
TRBD2,TRBJ2-7,TRBV28,-,CASSYGLAGHEQYF,TGTGCCAGCAGTTATGGACTAGCGGGTCACGAGCAGTACTTC
TRBD2,TRBJ2-5,TRBV5-1,-,CASSQPRLAGKKETQYF,TGCGCCAGCAGCCAACCTCGACTAGCGGGTAAAAAAGAGACCCAGTACTTC
TRBD2,TRBJ2-1,TRBV4-3,few,CASSQERGLAGDHEQFF,TGCGCCAGCAGCCAAGAAAGAGGCCTAGCGGGAGATCATGAGCAGTTCTTC
TRBD2,TRBJ2-1,TRBV18,-,CASLSGTSGLGSYNEQFF,TGTGCCAGCCTCTCAGGGACTAGCGGCCTTGGCTCCTACAATGAGCAGTTCTTC
-,TRBJ2-1,TRBV6-5,-,CASSYQTGGEQFF,TGTGCCAGCAGTTACCAGACAGGCGGTGAGCAGTTCTTC
-,TRBJ2-5,TRBV6-1,-,CASSEMVAQETQYF,TGTGCCAGCAGTGAGATGGTGGCCCAAGAGACCCAGTACTTC
-,TRBJ2-3,TRBV29-1,-,CSVERGSTDTQYF,TGCAGCGTTGAACGCGGCAGCACAGATACGCAGTATTTT
-,TRBJ1-2,TRBV11-2,-,CASSPTPRAGSNYGYTF,TGTGCCAGCAGCCCAACCCCTCGGGCAGGGTCTAACTATGGCTACACCTTC
TRBD1,TRBJ2-4,TRBV2,-,CASKQDRGNIQYF,TGTGCCAGCAAGCAGGACAGGGGGAACATTCAGTACTTC
TRBD1,TRBJ1-1,TRBV4-2,-,CASSPWTGGAFF,TGTGCCAGCAGCCCCTGGACAGGGGGGGCTTTCTTT
TRBD1,TRBJ2-7,TRBV29-1,-,CSVSRGQGGLEQYF,TGCAGCGTCAGTCGTGGACAGGGTGGTTTGGAGCAGTACTTC
-,TRBJ1-1,TRBV2,-,CASILMGGTEAFF,TGTGCCAGCATCCTCATGGGGGGGACTGAAGCTTTCTTT
-,TRBJ1-1,TRBV7-2,once,CASSQGIRMNTEAFF,TGTGCCAGCAGCCAGGGGATACGGATGAACACTGAAGCTTTCTTT
-,TRBJ2-5,TRBV12-5,-,CASTLGVGGTQYF,TGTGCTAGTACCTTAGGGGTGGGAGGGACCCAGTACTTC
TRBD2,TRBJ2-5,TRBV20-1,few,CSGGGQETQYF,TGCAGTGGGGGGGGGCAAGAGACCCAGTACTTC
TRBD1,TRBJ2-1,TRBV10-1,-,CASSGTGTGGFNEQFF,TGCGCCAGCAGCGGGACCGGGACAGGGGGCTTCAATGAGCAGTTCTTC
-,TRBJ2-7,TRBV21-1,-,CASSRREGREGYEQYF,TGTGCCAGCAGCCGGAGGGAGGGGCGGGAGGGCTACGAGCAGTACTTC
-,TRBJ1-1,TRBV14,-,CASSQVVSGGAFF,TGTGCCAGCAGCCAAGTTGTATCCGGGGGAGCTTTCTTT
-,TRBJ2-5,TRBV7-2,once,CASSLEGRQETQYF,TGTGCCAGCAGCTTAGAGGGGCGACAAGAGACCCAGTACTTC
-,TRBJ2-7,TRBV28,once,CASSFHSRNSYEQYF,TGTGCCAGCAGTTTCCACAGCCGTAACTCCTACGAGCAGTACTTC
-,TRBJ2-7,TRBV28,once,CASSLTRTNRGEQYF,TGTGCCAGCAGTTTAACCAGGACTAACAGAGGCGAGCAGTACTTC
TRBD1,TRBJ2-4,TRBV10-2,-,CASRTGTGNQNIQYF,TGCGCCAGCAGGACGGGGACAGGGAACCAAAACATTCAGTACTTC
TRBD2,TRBJ2-1,TRBV4-1,-,CASRREPHNEQFF,TGCGCCAGCAGGCGGGAGCCGCACAATGAGCAGTTCTTC
-,TRBJ1-1,TRBV5-5,-,CASSLGPEVNTEAFF,TGTGCCAGCAGCTTGGGTCCTGAGGTAAACACTGAAGCTTTCTTT
TRBD1,TRBJ1-2,TRBV5-1,-,CASNPGQGPYGYTF,TGCGCCAGCAACCCCGGACAGGGACCCTATGGCTACACCTTC
TRBD2,TRBJ2-5,TRBV5-4,-,CASSPSTPGGETQYF,TGTGCCAGCAGCCCCTCGACACCGGGGGGGGAGACCCAGTACTTC
-,TRBJ2-2,TRBV10-1,-,CASRVGQFTGELFF,TGCGCCAGCAGGGTAGGACAATTCACCGGGGAGCTGTTTTTT